These 14 T cell receptor beta chains were all obtained from the same sample, sequenced in a study of cytomegalovirus exposure and HLA in healthy donors. The PCR made use of 60 Vbeta and 13 Jbeta primers. Here immunoSEQ multiplex PCR was the method, and the copy in TCRdb shows in-frame clones only, minus some. The sample lists roughly 70,000 clones; 82% were seen once. Sequenced: PBMCs. The receptors were gathered from a man between 18 and 35 years old in good health and CMV-seronegative.

This rearrangement joins TRBV30 to TRBJ1-2; TRBD1 might be the D (5 bases). This CDR3 has 14 residues. The V end lost 7 bases, the J end lost 3 bases, and 18 bases lay between the germline ends. From germline, CDR1 is GTSNPN and CDR2 SVGIG (reference sequence). For the CDR3, the DNA is TGTGCCTCCCATAGGGGCCCCCCATACTATGGCTACACCTTC. Its translation: CASHRGPPYYGYTF.

The chain uses TRBV9 and TRBJ2-7; 7 nucleotides align to TRBD1. The CDR3 covers 15 residues. CDR1 and CDR2 from the germline V gene are SGDLS and YYNGEE. Germline trimming cut 4 bases from V and 4 bases from J; bases unmatched to any gene: 11. The CDR3 nucleotides read TGTGCCAGCAGCTTGGGACAGCTCTCTGGATACGAGCAGTACTTC. This encodes CASSLGQLSGYEQYF.

The chain joins TRBV6-5 to TRBJ1-2; 8 bases match TRBD1. Germline CDR1 is MNHEY and CDR2 is SVGAGI. The V and J ends lost 8 bases and 4 bases, in that order; junction bases with no gene match: 12. The CDR3 is 15 amino acids. The CDR3 DNA follows: TGTGCCAGCCGCCGCGAAGTCACAGGGGGCTATGGCTACACCTTC. Its translation: CASRREVTGGYGYTF.

The chain couples TRBV5-6 to TRBJ1-3; D call uncertain. V shed 1 base and J shed 0 bases, with 11 bases lying between them. The CDR3 is 16 amino acids. The germline CDR1 and CDR2 sequences are SGHDT and YYEEEE. Written as DNA, the CDR3 is TGTGCCAGCAGCTTGAGAGCGAGTGGCTCTGGAAACACCATATATTTT. It encodes CASSLRASGSGNTIYF. The full variable domain, its missing parts supplied by reference TRBV5-6 and TRBJ1-3, is DAGVTQSPTHLIKTRGQQVTLRCSPKSGHDTVSWYQQALGQGPQFIFQYYEEEERQRGNFPDRFSGHQFPNYSSELNVNALLLGDSALYLCASSLRASGSGNTIYFGEGSWLTVV.

This clone was counted a single time. The V call is TRBV6-6, the J call TRBJ2-1, with D unclear. The length of the CDR3 is 12 residues. Germline CDR1 MNHNY, CDR2 SVGAGI (reference sequence). Trimming cost V 0 bases and J 8 bases, with 5 bases left between them. The CDR3 region is CASSYSSYEQFF. DNA for the CDR3: TGTGCCAGCAGTTACTCGTCATATGAGCAGTTCTTC.

The chain is built from TRBV4-3 and TRBJ2-6; 7 bases align to TRBD1. The J segment lost 4 bases and the V segment lost 0 bases, leaving 6 bases of the junction unmatched. The germline CDR1 and CDR2 sequences are LGHNA and YSLEER. The CDR3 totals 17 residues. The CDR3: CASSQDLTGSGANVLTF. DNA for the CDR3: TGCGCCAGCAGCCAAGACCTGACAGGGTCCGGGGCCAACGTCCTGACTTTC.

The V and J genes are TRBV5-4 and TRBJ2-5; a possible D gene is TRBD1 (6 bases). From germline, CDR1 is SGHNT and CDR2 YYREEE (reference sequence). The germline V and J ends were trimmed by 3 bases and 4 bases, with 10 bases remaining between them. The CDR3 is 13 amino acids. CDR3: CASSSQTGETQYF. CDR3 nucleotides: TGTGCCAGCAGCTCGCAGACAGGAGAGACCCAGTACTTC.

The V and J genes are TRBV19 and TRBJ1-1, with a weak D call TRBD1 (6 bases). The CDR3 length is 14 residues. Germline CDR1 reads LNHDA; CDR2 reads SQIVND (reference sequence). V was trimmed by 5 bases and J by 9 bases, leaving 19 bases between them. In nucleotides, the CDR3 is TGTGCCAGTAGTCGTACCGGGACACTTGGTAAAGCTTTCTTT. Protein: CASSRTGTLGKAFF.

The V call is TRBV5-1, the J call TRBJ2-3; TRBD2 matches at 10 bases. The J segment lost 4 bases and the V segment lost 7 bases, leaving 12 bases of the junction unmatched. The germline gives CDR1 SGHRS, CDR2 YFSETQ. The CDR3 spans 16 residues. DNA of the CDR3: TGCGCCAGCCTAGAAGGCCTAGCGGGAGTTTCAGATACGCAGTATTTT. As protein: CASLEGLAGVSDTQYF.

This clone was picked up one time. The chain carries TRBV20-1 and TRBJ1-1; the match to TRBD1 covers 8 bases. The V segment lost 2 bases and the J segment 10 bases; nucleotides outside the gene matches: 3. The germline gives CDR1 DFQATT, CDR2 SNEGSKA (reference sequence). This CDR3 has 11 amino acids. The CDR3 DNA reads as TGCAGTGCTAGAATAACAGGGGGAGCTTTCTTT. Its translation: CSARITGGAFF.

The CDR3 region has the DNA TGCGCCAGCAGTGAGCAAGGGGTCGGCACTGAAGCTTTCTTT. The encoded protein is CASSEQGVGTEAFF. The chain joins TRBV10-2 to TRBJ1-1; a weak D match, TRBD1 (5 bases). Trimming left V 2 bases short and J 4 bases short, with 11 bases between. CDR3 length: 14 residues. The germline V gene encodes CDR1 WSHSY and CDR2 SAAADI.

This chain connects TRBV2 to TRBJ2-5; TRBD1 aligns across 11 bases. The J call could be wrong; TRBJ2-7 is a better fit for the DNA end. CDR3 length: 13 residues. The germline gives CDR1 SNHLY, CDR2 FYNNEI. CDR3 nucleotides: TGTGCCAGCAGTACCGGGACAGGGGGCGAGCAGTACTTC. Its translation is CASSTGTGGEQYF.

This chain uses TRBV28 with TRBJ1-4; possible D gene TRBD1, 5 bases. The CDR3 covers 17 residues. Germline V CDR1 and CDR2: MDHEN, SYDVKM. Trimming pared 1 base from V and 2 bases from J, leaving 14 bases between. The CDR3 DNA is TGTGCCAGCAGTTTATACCAGGGAATGAGTACTAATGAAAAACTGTTTTTT. As protein: CASSLYQGMSTNEKLFF.

The rearrangement joins TRBV6-5 to TRBJ2-2, with D hard to call. From germline, CDR1 is MNHEY and CDR2 SVGAGI. V was trimmed by 4 bases and J by 7 bases, leaving 10 bases between them. The CDR3 totals 13 residues. CDR3 residues: CASSSYGGGELFF. The CDR3 region has the DNA TGTGCCAGCAGTTCCTACGGTGGCGGGGAGCTGTTTTTT.